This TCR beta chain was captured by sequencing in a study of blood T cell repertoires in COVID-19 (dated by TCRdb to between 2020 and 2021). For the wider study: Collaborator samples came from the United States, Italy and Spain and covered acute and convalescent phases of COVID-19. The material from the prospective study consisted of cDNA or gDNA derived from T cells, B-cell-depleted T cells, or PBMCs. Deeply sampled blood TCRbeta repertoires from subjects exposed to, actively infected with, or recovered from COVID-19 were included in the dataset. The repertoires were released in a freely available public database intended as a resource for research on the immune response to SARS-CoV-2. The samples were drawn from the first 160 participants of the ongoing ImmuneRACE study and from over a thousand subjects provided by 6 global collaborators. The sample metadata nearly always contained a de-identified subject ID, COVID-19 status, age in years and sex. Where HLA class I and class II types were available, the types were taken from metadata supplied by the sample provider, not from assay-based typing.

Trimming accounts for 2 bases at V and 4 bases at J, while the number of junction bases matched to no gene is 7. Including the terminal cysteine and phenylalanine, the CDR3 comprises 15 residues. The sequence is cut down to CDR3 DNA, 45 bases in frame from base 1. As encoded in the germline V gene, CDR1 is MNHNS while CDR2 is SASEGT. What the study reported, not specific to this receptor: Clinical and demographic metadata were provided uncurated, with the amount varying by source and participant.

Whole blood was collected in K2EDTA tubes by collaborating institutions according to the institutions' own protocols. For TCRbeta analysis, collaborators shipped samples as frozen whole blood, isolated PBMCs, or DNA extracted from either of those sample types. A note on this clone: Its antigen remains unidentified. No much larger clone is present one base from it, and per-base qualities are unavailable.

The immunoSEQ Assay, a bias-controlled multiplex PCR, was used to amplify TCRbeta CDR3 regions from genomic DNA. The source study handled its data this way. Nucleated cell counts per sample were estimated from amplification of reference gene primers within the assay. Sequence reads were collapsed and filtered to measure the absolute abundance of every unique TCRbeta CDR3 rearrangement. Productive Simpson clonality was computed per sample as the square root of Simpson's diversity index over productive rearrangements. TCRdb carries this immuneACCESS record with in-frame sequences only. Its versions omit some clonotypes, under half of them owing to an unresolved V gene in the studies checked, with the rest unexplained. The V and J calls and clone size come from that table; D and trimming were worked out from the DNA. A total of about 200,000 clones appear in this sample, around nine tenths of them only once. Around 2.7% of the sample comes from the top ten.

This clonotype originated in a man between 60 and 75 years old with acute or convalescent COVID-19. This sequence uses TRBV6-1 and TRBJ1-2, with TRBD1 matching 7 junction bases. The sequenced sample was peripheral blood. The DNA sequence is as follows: TGTGCCAGCAGTGAAATGGAAGGGGGCGCCTATGGCTACACCTTC. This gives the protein CASSEMEGGAYGYTF.